What follows are 26 T cell receptor beta chains derived from one specimen sequenced in a study of blood T cell repertoires in COVID-19. Measured with immunoSEQ multiplex PCR; TCRdb has only the in-frame clones, and not every one. The table shows some 270,000 clones, with approximately 83% occurring only once. Sequencing input: peripheral blood. The receptor source for this set is a woman in her 70s with acute or convalescent COVID-19.

The chain employs TRBV19 and TRBJ1-2; 7 bases agree with TRBD1. V was clipped by 6 bases and J by 10 bases; unmatched bases: 14. This CDR3 is 14 amino acids long. Looked up from germline, CDR1 is LNHDA and CDR2 is SQIVND (reference sequence). CDR3 protein: CASRNSGTVGFYTF. CDR3 nucleotide sequence: TGTGCCAGTAGAAACTCCGGGACAGTAGGATTCTACACCTTC.

V usage is TRBV6-5 and J usage is TRBJ2-1, with D perhaps TRBD2 (7 bases). Per the germline V gene, CDR1 is MNHEY and CDR2 is SVGAGI. Trimming removed 10 bases at V and 0 bases at J, with 10 bases between. The CDR3 contains 13 residues. The CDR3 spells CAIGGPSYNEQFF. The CDR3 DNA is TGTGCCATCGGGGGGCCCTCCTACAATGAGCAGTTCTTC.

This clone was counted between two and nine times. The chain carries TRBV6-6 and TRBJ1-2; tentatively, D is TRBD1 (6 bases). The CDR3 is 12 residues long. Germline V gene data show CDR1 as MNHNY and CDR2 as SVGAGI (reference sequence). The germline V and J ends were trimmed by 4 bases and 5 bases, with 8 bases remaining between them. The CDR3 DNA follows: TGTGCCAGCAGTTCGGACAGTTATGGCTACACCTTC. Translated, it gives CASSSDSYGYTF.

The chain has TRBV5-1 and TRBJ2-7; TRBD1 is a possible D gene (7 bases). CDR3 length equals 15 residues. The germline V gene encodes CDR1 SGHRS and CDR2 YFSETQ. V lost 5 bases and J lost 0, with 15 bases in between. The CDR3 coding sequence is TGCGCCAGCAGGGAGGGACAGTCGGGCTCCTACGAGCAGTACTTC. This gives the protein CASREGQSGSYEQYF. The variable domain in full, with the rest retrieved from reference TRBV5-1 and TRBJ2-7, is KAGVTQTPRYLIKTRGQQVTLSCSPISGHRSVSWYQQTPGQGLQFLFEYFSETQRNKGNFPGRFSGRQFSNSRSEMNVSTLELGDSALYLCASREGQSGSYEQYFGPGTRLTVT.

V usage is TRBV10-2 and J usage is TRBJ2-3; a possible D gene is TRBD1 (5 bases). Germline-derived CDR1 and CDR2 are WSHSY and SAAADI. Between the trimmed V and J ends, which lost 8 bases and 6 bases, there was a span of 9 bases. This CDR3 has 11 residues. The CDR3 here is CASGRVDTQYF. The CDR3 DNA is TGCGCCAGCGGCAGGGTGGATACGCAGTATTTT.

The rearrangement joins TRBV5-5 to TRBJ2-7, with 9 bases matching TRBD2. The CDR3 is made up of 15 amino acids. V lost 4 bases and J lost 1; bases outside the gene matches: 6. Germline-derived CDR1 and CDR2 are SGHKS and YYEKEE (reference sequence). This CDR3 reads CASSLSGGPSYEQYF. The CDR3 coding sequence is TGTGCCAGCAGCCTAAGCGGGGGGCCTTCCTACGAGCAGTACTTC. Looking up the rest from reference TRBV5-5 and TRBJ2-7 gives the full variable domain: DAGVTQSPTHLIKTRGQQVTLRCSPISGHKSVSWYQQVLGQGPQFIFQYYEKEERGRGNFPDRFSARQFPNYSSELNVNALLLGDSALYLCASSLSGGPSYEQYFGPGTRLTVT.

This clone was counted only a few times. V gene TRBV7-6 combines with J gene TRBJ2-3; D might be TRBD2 (7 bases). CDR3 length equals 16 residues. V lost 1 base and J lost 0, with 11 bases in between. The germline V gene has CDR1 SGHVS and CDR2 FNYEAQ. CDR3 sequence reads: CASSLVAGASTDTQYF. DNA of the CDR3: TGTGCCAGCAGCTTAGTGGCGGGGGCTAGCACAGATACGCAGTATTTT.

The J gene is TRBJ2-2, the V gene TRBV2, with D possibly matching TRBD1 (5 bases). Germline V CDR1 and CDR2: SNHLY, FYNNEI. V was cut by 7 bases and J by 4 bases, with 16 bases left in between. The CDR3 consists of 15 residues. This CDR3 is CASNQRQGLTGELFF. In nucleotides, the CDR3 is TGTGCCAGCAACCAACGGCAGGGCCTCACCGGGGAGCTGTTTTTT.

This clone was detected once. V gene TRBV5-5 combines with J gene TRBJ1-1, with D uncertain. Germline V lookup: CDR1 SGHKS, CDR2 YYEKEE (reference sequence). CDR3 length equals 14 residues. Deletions cut 7 bases from V and 11 bases from J, with 24 bases between. CDR3: CASEERLGNSRAFF. The CDR3 nucleotides read TGTGCCAGCGAAGAAAGATTGGGCAACAGTCGGGCTTTCTTT.

This sequence joins TRBV7-3 and TRBJ1-1; 9 bases agree with TRBD1. The CDR3 spans 15 residues. V lost 5 bases and J lost 1; bases outside the gene matches: 5. CDR1 SGHTA and CDR2 FQGTGA come from the germline V gene. This CDR3 is CASSLGTGTNTEAFF. As DNA, the CDR3 is TGTGCCAGCAGCCTCGGGACAGGGACGAACACTGAAGCTTTCTTT.

The chain uses TRBV19 and TRBJ1-4; 7 bases line up with TRBD1. The CDR3 is 14 residues long. Trimming cost V 6 bases and J 11 bases; bases outside gene matches: 12. Germline V CDR1 and CDR2: LNHDA, SQIVND (reference sequence). CDR3 loop: CASSSQGDRMKLFF. The CDR3 DNA reads as TGTGCCAGTAGCTCCCAGGGGGATAGGATGAAACTGTTTTTT.

This clone was detected only once. J is TRBJ2-5 and V is TRBV30; D is undetermined. CDR3 size: 14 residues. The germline gives CDR1 GTSNPN, CDR2 SVGIG (reference sequence). Trimming took 5 bases from V and 1 from J, leaving 14 bases between them. The CDR3 DNA reads as TGTGCCTGGGGAGTTAGTTTGGTCCAAGAGACCCAGTACTTC. It encodes CAWGVSLVQETQYF.

V gene TRBV7-2 combines with J gene TRBJ2-7, with 9 bases that match TRBD2. This CDR3 has 18 residues. After removal of 1 base from V and 7 bases from J, the junction contained 17 bases not matched to a gene. The germline V gene has CDR1 SGHTA and CDR2 FQGNSA. CDR3 loop: CASSLVAGAIGLRGEQYF. DNA for the CDR3: TGTGCCAGCAGCTTAGTAGCGGGGGCGATCGGATTAAGGGGGGAGCAGTACTTC. Drawing the rest from reference TRBV7-2 and TRBJ2-7, the complete variable domain is GAGVSQSPSNKVTEKGKDVELRCDPISGHTALYWYRQSLGQGLEFLIYFQGNSAPDKSGLPSDRFSAERTGGSVSTLTIQRTQQEDSAVYLCASSLVAGAIGLRGEQYFGPGTRLTVT.

The rearrangement links TRBV6-5 to TRBJ1-1; weak D call: TRBD1 (5 bases). Deletions cut 10 bases from V and 1 base from J, with 10 bases between. The CDR3 contains 12 residues. Germline loops: CDR1 MNHEY, CDR2 SVGAGI. The CDR3 region is CATSTANTEAFF. The CDR3 DNA follows: TGTGCCACCTCGACAGCGAACACTGAAGCTTTCTTT.

The chain combines TRBV2 with TRBJ1-3; D unresolved. CDR1 and CDR2 from the germline V gene are SNHLY and FYNNEI. This CDR3 is 13 amino acids long. Trimming removed 6 bases from V and 2 bases from J, with 8 bases in between. The CDR3 reads CASSDIPGNTIYF. The CDR3 region has the DNA TGTGCCAGCAGCGACATACCTGGAAACACCATATATTTT.

The chain combines TRBV30 with TRBJ1-2; D is ambiguous. V lost 3 bases and J 8 bases, leaving 16 bases between the germline ends. The germline CDR1 and CDR2 sequences are GTSNPN and SVGIG (reference sequence). The CDR3 loop spans 13 amino acids. For the CDR3, the DNA is TGTGCCTGGAGCCTCTCCCCCTGGGAGGGCTACACCTTC. Translation: CAWSLSPWEGYTF.

The J gene is TRBJ2-1, the V gene TRBV20-1, with TRBD2 identical over 10 bases. CDR3 length: 15 residues. Germline CDR1 is DFQATT and CDR2 is SNEGSKA (reference sequence). The V and J ends lost 3 bases and 9 bases, in that order; junction bases with no gene match: 11. The CDR3 nucleotides read TGCAGTGCTAGTTCGGGACTAGCGTCCGGGGGTGAGCAGTTCTTC. Translated: CSASSGLASGGEQFF.

CDR3 amino acids: CASSLAPGQGKGEQYF. The CDR3 DNA reads TGTGCCAGCAGCCTAGCCCCGGGACAGGGGAAGGGCGAGCAGTACTTC. This chain connects TRBV5-4 to TRBJ2-7; the match to TRBD1 covers 10 bases. Germline CDR1 SGHNT, CDR2 YYREEE (reference sequence). V trimming: 4 bases; J trimming: 6 bases; junction bases outside the gene matches: 13. There are 16 residues in the CDR3.

As for this clone: Other DNA sequences from this sample encode an identical CDR3 as well. The chain employs TRBV6-5 and TRBJ2-7; the match to TRBD1 covers 11 bases. With 4 bases clipped from V and 7 bases from J, the junction kept 9 bases outside the gene matches. Germline-derived CDR1 and CDR2 are MNHEY and SVGAGI. This CDR3 has 15 residues. CDR3 amino acids: CASSFRGQGEEEQYF. CDR3 nucleotide sequence: TGTGCCAGCAGTTTCAGGGGACAGGGGGAGGAAGAGCAGTACTTC.

Of note for this clone: The sample contains more than one DNA sequence encoding this CDR3. The chain links TRBV10-1 to TRBJ1-1; D gene uncertain. V shed 0 bases and J shed 1 base, with 3 bases lying between them. Germline V gene sequence: CDR1 WNHNN, CDR2 SYGVQD (reference sequence). The CDR3 consists of 13 residues. CDR3 DNA sequence: TGCGCCAGCAGTGAGTCCCGGAACACTGAAGCTTTCTTT. It encodes CASSESRNTEAFF.

The CDR3 reads CASRILAGTQYF. The CDR3 DNA reads TGTGCCAGCAGGATACTAGCGGGGACCCAGTACTTC. The V call is TRBV2, the J call TRBJ2-5; 9 nucleotides match TRBD2. CDR3 length equals 12 residues. Losses at the gene ends were 6 bases for V and 7 bases for J; bases not matched to a gene: 3. Per germline, CDR1 SNHLY and CDR2 FYNNEI.

J is TRBJ2-7 and V is TRBV27, with TRBD1 as a possible D gene (5 bases). Trimming left V 4 bases short and J 5 bases short, with 9 bases between. There are 12 residues in the CDR3. Germline loops: CDR1 MNHEY, CDR2 SMNVEV (reference sequence). CDR3 residues: CASSSVGHEQYF. The CDR3 DNA follows: TGTGCCAGCAGTTCAGTGGGGCACGAGCAGTACTTC.

This sequence joins TRBV27 and TRBJ1-2, with D possibly being TRBD1 (6 bases). V was clipped by 6 bases and J by 8 bases, with 19 bases between them. Germline-derived CDR1 and CDR2 are MNHEY and SMNVEV (reference sequence). The CDR3 consists of 14 residues. The CDR3 reads CASRIIRGSGGYTF. The CDR3 nucleotides read TGTGCCAGCAGGATTATCAGGGGATCGGGCGGCTACACCTTC.

The chain carries TRBV3-1 (or the pseudogene TRBV3-2) and TRBJ2-3; D not certain. Per the germline V gene, CDR1 is LGHDT and CDR2 is YNNKEL (reference sequence). V was clipped by 3 bases and J by 7 bases, with 20 bases between them. The CDR3 contains 16 residues. The CDR3 here is CASSHAPSTIPYTQYF. In DNA, the CDR3 is TGTGCCAGCAGCCACGCCCCCTCTACTATCCCGTATACGCAGTATTTT.

The chain has TRBV27 and TRBJ1-6, with D hard to call. The CDR3 extends over 17 amino acids. The germline CDR1 and CDR2 sequences are MNHEY and SMNVEV (reference sequence). V shed 6 bases and J shed 0 bases, with 15 bases lying between them. The CDR3 region has the DNA TGTGCCAGCAGCATCACCCCTGGGAGCTCCTATAATTCACCCCTCCACTTT. Translation gives CASSITPGSSYNSPLHF.

The gene calls are TRBV18 and TRBJ1-5, with TRBD1 matching over 7 bases. V shed 4 bases, J shed 6 bases, and the junction held 6 bases outside the gene matches. Per the germline V gene, CDR1 is KGHSH and CDR2 is LQKENI. There are 14 residues in the CDR3. CDR3 DNA sequence: TGTGCCAGCTCACTTACAGGGGTGGTTCAGCCCCAGCATTTT. It codes for CASSLTGVVQPQHF.